The 14 T cell receptor beta chains listed next were all sequenced from one sample in a study of regulatory T cells in long-lasting Graves disease. Time point: persistent/refractory GD, antithyroid drugs over 5 years with positive TRAb. PBMC-derived RNA was used for the TCR library. Construction of the TCR beta libraries employed iRepertoire HTBI primers in conjunction with Arm-PCR of CDR3 regions. One entry per CDR3 protein, called by TCRdb with MiXCR from the multiplex PCR reads. Of a few hundred thousand distinct CDR3 sequences in the sample, about 25% are singletons; the top ten hold about a quarter. The sequences come from peripheral blood mononuclear cells (PBMCs), collected when the disease was refractory, from a patient treated with antithyroid drugs. All receptors derive from a female donor with Graves disease.

This clonotype was detected a few times. J is TRBJ2-2 and V is TRBV28; 7 bases map to TRBD2. Germline CDR1 is MDHEN and CDR2 is SYDVKM. This CDR3 has 16 amino acids. Unmatched junction bases numbered 9, after V lost 5 bases and J lost 3 bases. The CDR3 sequence: CASSPSRLAHTGELFF. CDR3 coding DNA: TGTGCCAGCAGTCCCTCAAGACTAGCCCACACCGGGGAGCTGTTTTTT.

This clonotype was seen ten or more times. The chain combines TRBV11-2 with TRBJ2-5, with D tentatively TRBD2 (6 bases). Germline V CDR1 and CDR2: SGHAT, FQNNGV. V gave up 5 bases and J gave up 5 bases, with 21 bases separating them. The CDR3 covers 16 residues. The CDR3 nucleotides are TGTGCCAGCAGCCCAAACATGAGGGCGGAGGGGGAGACCCAGTACTTC. Its protein product is CASSPNMRAEGETQYF.

V is TRBV7-2 and J is TRBJ2-4; perhaps TRBD2 as D (6 bases). Germline V gives CDR1 SGHTA, CDR2 FQGNSA. The CDR3 has 14 amino acids. Deletions cut 4 bases from V and 7 bases from J, with 14 bases between. Here the CDR3 DNA reads TGTGCCAGCAGCTGGCGTAGGGCGGGGAACATTCAGTACTTC. Translation: CASSWRRAGNIQYF.

The chain links TRBV28 to TRBJ1-2; TRBD1 aligns across 9 bases. V lost 4 bases to trimming and J lost 4 bases; unmatched junction nucleotides: 7. The CDR3 spans 15 residues. In germline, CDR1 is MDHEN, CDR2 SYDVKM. In DNA form, the CDR3 reads TGTGCCAGCAGTTCCCAACCGGGACAGGGCTATGGCTACACCTTC. This encodes CASSSQPGQGYGYTF.

Many counts were recorded for this clonotype. The rearrangement joins TRBV27 to TRBJ1-2, with D perhaps TRBD1 (6 bases). This CDR3 region has 12 residues. V was pared by 6 bases and J by 7 bases, with 12 bases between. CDR1 and CDR2 from the germline V gene are MNHEY and SMNVEV (reference sequence). The CDR3 DNA reads as TGTGCCAGCAGGACAGGACCCCGTGGCTACACCTTC. This translates into CASRTGPRGYTF.

The rearrangement uses TRBV12-3 or TRBV12-4 and TRBJ1-6; 7 nucleotides match TRBD1. The CDR3 has 14 residues. V lost 7 bases and J lost 9; bases outside the gene matches: 9. CDR3 DNA sequence: TGTGCCAGCACCGCGGACAGGAGTAGTTCACCCCTCCACTTT. It translates to CASTADRSSSPLHF.

The chain joins TRBV2 to TRBJ2-3; 7 nucleotides agree with TRBD2. The germline CDR1 and CDR2 sequences are SNHLY and FYNNEI. There are 14 residues in the CDR3. The V gene end was trimmed by 4 bases and the J gene end by 2 bases; junction bases not matched to a gene: 3. CDR3 coding DNA: TGTGCCAGCAGTGGGCTAGCGGTCACAGATACGCAGTATTTT. This sequence encodes CASSGLAVTDTQYF.

This clonotype was seen many times. The gene calls are TRBV7-2 and TRBJ1-4; the D gene is possibly TRBD1 (5 bases). The germline V and J ends were trimmed by 5 bases and 0 bases, with 10 bases remaining between them. This CDR3 comprises 15 residues. Germline V gene data show CDR1 as SGHTA and CDR2 as FQGNSA. CDR3 protein: CASSPQVATNEKLFF. In DNA form, the CDR3 reads TGTGCCAGCAGCCCACAGGTTGCAACTAATGAAAAACTGTTTTTT.

This chain joins TRBV19 and TRBJ2-2; 10 bases are shared with TRBD2. There are 16 residues in the CDR3. After removal of 5 bases from V and 7 bases from J, the junction contained 10 bases not matched to a gene. Germline V CDR1 and CDR2: LNHDA, SQIVND (reference sequence). For the CDR3, the DNA is TGTGCCAGTAGTGTTGATAGCGGGAGGTTTATCGGGGAGCTGTTTTTT. Its translation: CASSVDSGRFIGELFF.

This clonotype has a count of ten or more. The germline gene is not matched at one end of the junction; a read error may be the cause. V and J are TRBV12-3 or TRBV12-4 and TRBJ2-7; D is ambiguous. The CDR3 is 12 amino acids. This CDR3 reads CATSLEGNEQYF. Written as DNA, the CDR3 is TGTGCCACCAGTTTGGAAGGGAACGAGCAGTACTTC.

In regard to this clonotype: Since a much larger clone is just one base distant, this may be a read error. The V and J genes are TRBV20-1 and TRBJ2-5; TRBD2 is a possible D gene (5 bases). CDR3 size: 12 residues. Germline values: CDR1 DFQATT, CDR2 SNEGSKA (reference sequence). CDR3 amino acids: CSASDFEESQYF. The CDR3 region has the DNA TGCAGTGCGTCGGACTTCGAAGAGTCCCAGTACTTC.

This clonotype showed up just a few times. V is TRBV10-3 and J is TRBJ2-7; D possibly corresponds to TRBD1 (5 bases). Germline assignment: CDR1 ENHRY and CDR2 SYGVKD. Trimming pared 4 bases from V and 3 bases from J, leaving 10 bases between. This CDR3 is 13 amino acids long. This chain's CDR3 is CAISGRQSYEQYF. For the CDR3, the DNA is TGTGCCATCAGTGGAAGACAGAGCTACGAGCAGTACTTC.

This clonotype was seen many times. The chain has TRBV7-2 and TRBJ1-5; D gene ambiguous. The CDR3 is made up of 13 amino acids. Germline values: CDR1 SGHTA, CDR2 FQGNSA. Trimming left V 0 bases short and J 6 bases short, with 6 bases between. The CDR3, as DNA: TGTGCCAGCAGCTTAGCGGTGGGTCAGCCCCAGCATTTT. The encoded protein is CASSLAVGQPQHF.

This chain links TRBV6-1 with TRBJ2-1, with 9 bases matching TRBD2. The junction had 7 bases not matched to a gene; V was cut back by 5 bases and J by 8 bases. Per the germline V gene, CDR1 is MNHNS and CDR2 is SASEGT. The CDR3 length is 14 residues. The CDR3 loop reads CASSLAGPLYEQFF. The CDR3 DNA sequence: TGTGCCAGCAGTCTAGCGGGGCCACTGTATGAGCAGTTCTTC.